The sequence of this TCR beta chain was determined in a study of T cells in Graves' hyperthyroidism and ophthalmopathy. V lost 4 bases and J 10 bases, leaving 10 bases between the germline ends. This CDR3 region has 11 residues. This clonotype was counted ten times or more. Amplification of TCR beta CDR3 regions was performed using RNA transcripts as template. A set of HTBI primers served as the primers for a first-round RT-PCR of the TCR CDR3. TCRdb passed the multiplex PCR reads through MiXCR, listing each CDR3 protein once. The sample yields about 320,000 distinct CDR3 sequences, roughly 15% seen once.

The genes are TRBV12-3 or TRBV12-4 and TRBJ1-2, with D possibly matching TRBD1 (6 bases). The source material was blood. This clonotype was obtained from a man under 40 with Graves' hyperthyroidism. CDR3 in amino acids: CASSSGTIYTF. The CDR3 DNA follows: TGTGCCAGCAGTTCCGGGACAATCTACACCTTC.